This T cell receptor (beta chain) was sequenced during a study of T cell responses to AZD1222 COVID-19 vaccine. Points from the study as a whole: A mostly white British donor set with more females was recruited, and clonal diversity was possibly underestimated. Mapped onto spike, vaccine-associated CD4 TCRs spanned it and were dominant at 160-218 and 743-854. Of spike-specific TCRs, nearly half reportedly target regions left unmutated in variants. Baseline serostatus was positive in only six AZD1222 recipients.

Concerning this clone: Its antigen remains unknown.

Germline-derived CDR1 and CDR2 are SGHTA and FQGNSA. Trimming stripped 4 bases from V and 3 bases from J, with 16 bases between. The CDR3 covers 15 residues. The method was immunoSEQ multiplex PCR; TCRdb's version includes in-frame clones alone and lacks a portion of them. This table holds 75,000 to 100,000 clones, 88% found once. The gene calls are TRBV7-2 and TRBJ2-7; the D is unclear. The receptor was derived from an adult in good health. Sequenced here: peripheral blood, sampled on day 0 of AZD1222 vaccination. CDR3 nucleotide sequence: TGTGCCAGCAGCTCAGCTGACTTTTGGGTCTACGAGCAGTACTTC. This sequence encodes CASSSADFWVYEQYF.